This TCR beta chain was sequenced in a study of cytomegalovirus exposure and HLA in healthy donors. V lost 0 bases, J lost 5 bases, and 16 bases lay in between. CDR3 length: 16 amino acids. Germline CDR1 is MGHDK and CDR2 is SYGVNS. PCR employed 60 Vbeta and 13 Jbeta primers. Here immunoSEQ multiplex PCR was the method, and the copy in TCRdb shows in-frame clones only, minus some. The table has roughly 180,000 clones, approximately 81% seen once. Sequencing was done on a sample of PBMCs. The TCR sequence derives from a woman in her late teens or twenties in good health and CMV-seronegative. V and J are TRBV25-1 and TRBJ2-5, with D possibly TRBD2 on 6 matching bases. CDR3 sequence: CASSEYSAGYRETQYF. DNA for the CDR3: TGTGCCAGCAGTGAATATTCGGCGGGGTATAGGGAGACCCAGTACTTC.